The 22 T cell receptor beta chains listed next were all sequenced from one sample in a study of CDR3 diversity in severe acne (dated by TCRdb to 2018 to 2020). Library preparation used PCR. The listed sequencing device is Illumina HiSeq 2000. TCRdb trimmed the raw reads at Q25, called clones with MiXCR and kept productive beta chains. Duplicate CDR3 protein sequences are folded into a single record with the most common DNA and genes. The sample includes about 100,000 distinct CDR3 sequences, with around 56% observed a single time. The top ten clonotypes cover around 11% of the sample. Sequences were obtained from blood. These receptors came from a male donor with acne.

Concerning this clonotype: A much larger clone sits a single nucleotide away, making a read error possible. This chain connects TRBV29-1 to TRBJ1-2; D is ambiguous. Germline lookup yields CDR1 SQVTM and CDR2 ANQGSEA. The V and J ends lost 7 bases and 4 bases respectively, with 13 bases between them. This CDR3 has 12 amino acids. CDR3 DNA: TGCAGCGCTCTATCACCGATCTATGGCTACACCTTC. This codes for CSALSPIYGYTF.

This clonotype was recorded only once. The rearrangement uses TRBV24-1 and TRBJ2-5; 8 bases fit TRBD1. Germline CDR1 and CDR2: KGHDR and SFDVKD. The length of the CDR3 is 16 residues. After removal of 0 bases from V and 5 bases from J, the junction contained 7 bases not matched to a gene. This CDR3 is CATSDLQTGGRETQYF. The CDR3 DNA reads TGTGCCACCAGTGATTTGCAAACAGGGGGTCGTGAGACCCAGTACTTC.

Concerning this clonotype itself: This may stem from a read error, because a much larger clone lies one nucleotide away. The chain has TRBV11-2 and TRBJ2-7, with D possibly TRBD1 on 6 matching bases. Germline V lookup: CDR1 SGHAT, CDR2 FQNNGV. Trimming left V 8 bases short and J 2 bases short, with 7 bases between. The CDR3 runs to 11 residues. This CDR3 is CASQGPYEQYF. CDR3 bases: TGTGCCAGCCAGGGGCCCTACGAGCAGTACTTC.

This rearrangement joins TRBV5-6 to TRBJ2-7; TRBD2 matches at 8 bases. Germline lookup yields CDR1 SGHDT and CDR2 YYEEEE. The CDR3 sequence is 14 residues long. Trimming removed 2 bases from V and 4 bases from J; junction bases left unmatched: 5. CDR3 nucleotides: TGTGCCAGCAGCTTTAGCGGGGTCCGGTACGAGCAGTACTTC. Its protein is CASSFSGVRYEQYF. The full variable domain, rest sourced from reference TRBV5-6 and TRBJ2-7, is DAGVTQSPTHLIKTRGQQVTLRCSPKSGHDTVSWYQQALGQGPQFIFQYYEEEERQRGNFPDRFSGHQFPNYSSELNVNALLLGDSALYLCASSFSGVRYEQYFGPGTRLTVT.

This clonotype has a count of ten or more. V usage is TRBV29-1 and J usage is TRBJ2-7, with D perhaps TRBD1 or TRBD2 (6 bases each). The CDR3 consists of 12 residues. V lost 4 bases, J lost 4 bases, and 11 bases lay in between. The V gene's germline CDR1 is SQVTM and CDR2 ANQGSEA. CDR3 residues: CSVVRGEYEQYF. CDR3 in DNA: TGCAGCGTTGTAAGGGGGGAATACGAGCAGTACTTC.

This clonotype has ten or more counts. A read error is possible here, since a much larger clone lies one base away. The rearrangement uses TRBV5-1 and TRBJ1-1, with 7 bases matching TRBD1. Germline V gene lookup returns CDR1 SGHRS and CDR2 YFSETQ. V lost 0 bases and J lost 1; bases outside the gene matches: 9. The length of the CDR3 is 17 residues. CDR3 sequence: CASSLGRGRNTNTEAFF. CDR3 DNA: TGCGCCAGCAGCTTGGGTAGGGGGCGAAACACGAACACTGAAGCTTTCTTT.

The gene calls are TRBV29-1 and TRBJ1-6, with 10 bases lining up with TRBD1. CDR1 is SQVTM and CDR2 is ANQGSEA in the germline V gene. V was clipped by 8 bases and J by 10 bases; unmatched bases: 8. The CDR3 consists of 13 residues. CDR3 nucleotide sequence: TGCAGCTCTTATGACAGGGGGCGATCACCCCTCCACTTT. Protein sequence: CSSYDRGRSPLHF.

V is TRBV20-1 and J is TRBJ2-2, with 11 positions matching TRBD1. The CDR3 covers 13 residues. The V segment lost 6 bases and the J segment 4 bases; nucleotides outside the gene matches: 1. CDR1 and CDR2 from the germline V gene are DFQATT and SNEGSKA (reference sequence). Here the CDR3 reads CSAGTGGTGELFF. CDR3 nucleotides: TGCAGTGCCGGGACAGGGGGCACCGGGGAGCTGTTTTTT.

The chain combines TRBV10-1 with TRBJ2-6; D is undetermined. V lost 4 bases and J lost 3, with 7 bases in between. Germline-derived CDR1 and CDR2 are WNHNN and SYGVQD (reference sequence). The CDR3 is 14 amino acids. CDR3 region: CASSGGFGANVLTF. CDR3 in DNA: TGCGCCAGCAGTGGTGGGTTTGGGGCCAACGTCCTGACTTTC.

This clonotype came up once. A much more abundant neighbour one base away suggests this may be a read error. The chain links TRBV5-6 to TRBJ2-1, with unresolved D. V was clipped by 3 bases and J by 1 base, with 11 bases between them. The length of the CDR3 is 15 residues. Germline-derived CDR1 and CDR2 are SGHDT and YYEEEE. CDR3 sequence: CASSSEGGSYNEQFF. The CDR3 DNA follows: TGTGCCAGCAGCTCGGAAGGTGGGTCCTACAATGAGCAGTTCTTC.

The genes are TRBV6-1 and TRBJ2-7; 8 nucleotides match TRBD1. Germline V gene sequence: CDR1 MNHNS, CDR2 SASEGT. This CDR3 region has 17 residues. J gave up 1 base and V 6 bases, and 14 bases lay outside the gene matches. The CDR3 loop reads CASRSPAGTGYSYEQYF. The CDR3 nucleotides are TGTGCCAGCAGGAGTCCCGCAGGGACAGGCTATTCCTACGAGCAGTACTTC.

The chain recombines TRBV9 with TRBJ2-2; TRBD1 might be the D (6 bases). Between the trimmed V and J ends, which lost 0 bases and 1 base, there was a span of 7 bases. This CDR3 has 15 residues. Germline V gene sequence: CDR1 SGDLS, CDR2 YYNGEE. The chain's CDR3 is CASSVGGQNTGELFF. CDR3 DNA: TGTGCCAGCAGCGTAGGGGGACAGAACACCGGGGAGCTGTTTTTT.

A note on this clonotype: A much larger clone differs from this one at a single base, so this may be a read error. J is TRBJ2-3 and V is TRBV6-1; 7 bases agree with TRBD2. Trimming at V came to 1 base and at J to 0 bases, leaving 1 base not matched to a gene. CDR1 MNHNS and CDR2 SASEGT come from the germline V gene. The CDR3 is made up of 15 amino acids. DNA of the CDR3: TGTGCCAGCAGTGAAGATAGCGGGAGCACAGATACGCAGTATTTT. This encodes CASSEDSGSTDTQYF.

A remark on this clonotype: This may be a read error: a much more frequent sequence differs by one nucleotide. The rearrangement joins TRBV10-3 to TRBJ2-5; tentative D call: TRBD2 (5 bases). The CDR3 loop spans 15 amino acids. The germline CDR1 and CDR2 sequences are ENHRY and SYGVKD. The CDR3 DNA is TGTGCCACCAGTGAGGCCGAATTGGAGGAAGAGACCCAGTACTTC. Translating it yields CATSEAELEEETQYF.

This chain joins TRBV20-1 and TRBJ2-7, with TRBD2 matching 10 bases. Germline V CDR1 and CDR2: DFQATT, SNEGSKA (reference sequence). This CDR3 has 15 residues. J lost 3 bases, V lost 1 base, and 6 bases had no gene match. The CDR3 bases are TGCAGTGCTAGAGTTAGGTCTAGCGGGAGCTACGAGCAGTACTTC. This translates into CSARVRSSGSYEQYF.

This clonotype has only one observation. The CDR3 coding sequence is TGTGCCAGCAGAACAAAGGGGCAAGAGACCCAGTACTTC. The encoded protein is CASRTKGQETQYF. The chain links TRBV6-5 to TRBJ2-7; a possible D gene is TRBD1 (5 bases). The J call is uncertain, as TRBJ2-5 better fits the DNA end. The CDR3 has 13 amino acids. Germline values: CDR1 MNHEY, CDR2 SVGAGI.

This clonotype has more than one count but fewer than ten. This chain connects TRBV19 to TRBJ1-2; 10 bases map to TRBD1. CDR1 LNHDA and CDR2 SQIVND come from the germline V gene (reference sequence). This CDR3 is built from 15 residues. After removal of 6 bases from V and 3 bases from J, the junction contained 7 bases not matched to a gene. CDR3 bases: TGTGCCAGTAGACCCACCGGGACAGGGGACTATGGCTACACCTTC. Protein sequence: CASRPTGTGDYGYTF.

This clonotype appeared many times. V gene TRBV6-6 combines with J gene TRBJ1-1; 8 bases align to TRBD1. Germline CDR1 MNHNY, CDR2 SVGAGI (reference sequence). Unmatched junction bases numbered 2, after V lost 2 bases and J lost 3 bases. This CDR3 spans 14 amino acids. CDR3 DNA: TGTGCCAGCAGTTACCTGACAGGGGACACTGAAGCTTTCTTT. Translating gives CASSYLTGDTEAFF.

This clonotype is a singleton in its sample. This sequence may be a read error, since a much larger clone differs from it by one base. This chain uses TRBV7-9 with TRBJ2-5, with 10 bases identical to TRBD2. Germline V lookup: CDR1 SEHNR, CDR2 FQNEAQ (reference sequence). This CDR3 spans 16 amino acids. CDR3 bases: TGTACCAGCAGCTTGGGGCTAGCGGGGGAGCAAGAGACCCAGTACTTC. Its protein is CTSSLGLAGEQETQYF.

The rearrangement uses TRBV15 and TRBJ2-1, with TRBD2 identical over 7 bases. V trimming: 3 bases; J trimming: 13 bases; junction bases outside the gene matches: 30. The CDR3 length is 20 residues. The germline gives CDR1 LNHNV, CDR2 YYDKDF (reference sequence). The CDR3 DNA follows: TGTGCCACCAGCAGGGACCTAGTCGCCGACACACACACCAGCGGGACCCTCCAGTTCTTC. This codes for CATSRDLVADTHTSGTLQFF. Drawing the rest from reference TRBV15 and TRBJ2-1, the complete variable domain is DAMVIQNPRYQVTQFGKPVTLSCSQTLNHNVMYWYQQKSSQAPKLLFHYYDKDFNNEADTPDNFQSRRPNTSFCFLDIRSPGLGDTAMYLCATSRDLVADTHTSGTLQFFGPGTRLTVL.

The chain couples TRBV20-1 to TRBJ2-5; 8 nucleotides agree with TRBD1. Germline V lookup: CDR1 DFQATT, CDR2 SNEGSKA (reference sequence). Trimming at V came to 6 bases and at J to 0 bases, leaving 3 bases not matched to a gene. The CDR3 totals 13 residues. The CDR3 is CSATTGDQETQYF. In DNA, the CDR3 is TGCAGTGCCACGACAGGGGACCAAGAGACCCAGTACTTC.

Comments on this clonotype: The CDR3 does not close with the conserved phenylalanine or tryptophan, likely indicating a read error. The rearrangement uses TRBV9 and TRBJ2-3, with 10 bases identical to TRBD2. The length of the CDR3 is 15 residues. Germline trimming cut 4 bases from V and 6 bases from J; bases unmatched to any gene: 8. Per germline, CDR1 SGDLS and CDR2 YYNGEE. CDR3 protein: CASSRGASGSDTQYL. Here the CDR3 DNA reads TGTGCCAGCAGCCGCGGCGCTAGCGGGAGCGATACGCAGTATCTT.